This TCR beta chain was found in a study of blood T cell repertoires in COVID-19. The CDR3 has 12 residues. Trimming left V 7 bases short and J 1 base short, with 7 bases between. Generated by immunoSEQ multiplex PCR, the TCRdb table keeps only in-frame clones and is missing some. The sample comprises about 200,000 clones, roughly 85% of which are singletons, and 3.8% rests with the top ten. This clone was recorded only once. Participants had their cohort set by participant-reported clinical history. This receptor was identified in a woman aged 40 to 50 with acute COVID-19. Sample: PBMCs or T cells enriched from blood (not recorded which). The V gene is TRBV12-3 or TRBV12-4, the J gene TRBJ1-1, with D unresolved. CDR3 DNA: TGTGCCAGCAAACGAGCGAACACTGAAGCTTTCTTT. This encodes CASKRANTEAFF.